What follows are 7 T cell receptor beta chains derived from one specimen sequenced in a study of human thymus T cells (dated by TCRdb to about 2020). Libraries were built with the immunoSEQ multiplex PCR assay. What TCRdb holds here is the immuneACCESS table cut down to in-frame rearrangements. Part of the clones is not present; checked against another copy, under half of the missing clones reflect an unresolved V gene, and the others are unexplained. This sample lists roughly 77,000 clones; roughly 96% were detected once. The ten top clones hold around 0.03% of the sample. The thymus tissue came from surgical resects taken out during corrective cardiac surgery. The sequencing input was thymus tissue. The receptors were sampled from a girl in the first two years of life with a congenital heart defect but otherwise immunologically healthy.

V gene TRBV10-1 combines with J gene TRBJ1-1, with a weak D call TRBD1 (5 bases). The V gene's germline CDR1 is WNHNN and CDR2 SYGVQD (reference sequence). The CDR3 is made up of 13 amino acids. Deletions cut 3 bases from V and 13 bases from J, with 18 bases between. CDR3 residues: CASSDFAGPRVFF. Written as DNA, the CDR3 is TGCGCCAGCAGTGATTTCGCGGGGCCGAGGGTTTTCTTT.

V usage is TRBV7-9 and J usage is TRBJ2-3; the match to TRBD1 covers 7 bases. CDR1 and CDR2 (germline): SEHNR, FQNEAQ (reference sequence). Trimming took 5 bases from V and 3 from J; bases not matched to a gene: 14. The CDR3 contains 17 residues. CDR3 nucleotides: TGTGCCAGCAGCCCCAGCTGGGGGACAGCCGATACAGATACGCAGTATTTT. This translates into CASSPSWGTADTDTQYF. Full variable domain (rest looked up from reference TRBV7-9 and TRBJ2-3): DTGVSQNPRHKITKRGQNVTFRCDPISEHNRLYWYRQTLGQGPEFLTYFQNEAQLEKSRLLSDRFSAERPKGSFSTLEIQRTEQGDSAMYLCASSPSWGTADTDTQYFGPGTRLTVL.

This chain links TRBV28 with TRBJ2-7, with 7 nucleotides matching TRBD2. In germline, CDR1 is MDHEN, CDR2 SYDVKM. The V segment lost 2 bases and the J segment 1 base; nucleotides outside the gene matches: 20. The CDR3 has 20 amino acids. CDR3 nucleotides: TGTGCCAGCAGTTTAACCGATTACCCCCGCGGGAGCTTTCCATCCTACGAGCAGTACTTC. This encodes CASSLTDYPRGSFPSYEQYF.

The rearrangement joins TRBV5-4 to TRBJ2-7, with D uncertain. Trimming cost V 4 bases and J 1 base, with 9 bases left between them. This CDR3 comprises 13 residues. CDR1 and CDR2 (germline): SGHNT, YYREEE (reference sequence). CDR3 residues: CASSPPKSYEQYF. In DNA, the CDR3 is TGTGCCAGCAGCCCCCCTAAGTCCTACGAGCAGTACTTC.

The rearrangement links TRBV29-1 to TRBJ1-1, with no clear D. The CDR3 totals 12 residues. Between the trimmed V and J ends, which lost 1 base and 1 base, there was a span of 4 bases. In germline, CDR1 is SQVTM, CDR2 ANQGSEA. CDR3 coding DNA: TGCAGCGTTGAAGGCGGGAACACTGAAGCTTTCTTT. It translates to CSVEGGNTEAFF. Combining the CDR3 with reference TRBV29-1 and TRBJ1-1 gives the whole variable domain SAVISQKPSRDICQRGTSLTIQCQVDSQVTMMFWYRQQPGQSLTLIATANQGSEATYESGFVIDKFPISRPNLTFSTLTVSNMSPEDSSIYLCSVEGGNTEAFFGQGTRLTVV.

The chain uses TRBV29-1 and TRBJ1-2; 8 positions match TRBD1. Germline V gene sequence: CDR1 SQVTM, CDR2 ANQGSEA. This CDR3 comprises 17 residues. V shed 1 base, J shed 3 bases, and the junction held 13 bases outside the gene matches. The CDR3 reads CSVEARQGAPHDYGYTF. CDR3 nucleotide sequence: TGCAGCGTTGAAGCGCGGCAGGGGGCCCCCCATGACTATGGCTACACCTTC.

This clone is a singleton in its sample. The V gene is TRBV4-2, the J gene TRBJ2-2; D remains unclear. The germline gives CDR1 LGHNA, CDR2 YNFKEQ. Trimming removed 1 base from V and 2 bases from J, with 14 bases in between. The CDR3 runs to 17 residues. CDR3 DNA sequence: TGTGCCAGCAGCCAAGCCGGGTGGCAGGAAAACACCGGGGAGCTGTTTTTT. This codes for CASSQAGWQENTGELFF.